This entry lists 6 T cell receptor beta chains sequenced from one sample in a study of shared clonotypes between healthy human individuals. The protocol was immunoSEQ multiplex PCR, while the TCRdb copy is restricted to in-frame clones and leaves out a portion. The sample includes about half a million clones, around 80% of them seen just once. Sequenced: PBMCs. These receptors came from a woman aged 40 to 55 in good health. Some clones in this sample may be carry-over from other donors' samples.

This clone has at least ten counts. The chain has TRBV2 and TRBJ2-3; the D is unclear. V dropped 6 bases and J dropped 4 bases, with 8 bases sitting between them. The CDR3 sequence is 12 residues long. Germline values: CDR1 SNHLY, CDR2 FYNNEI. The CDR3 sequence is CASRGEADTQYF. CDR3 nucleotides: TGTGCCAGCAGGGGCGAGGCAGATACGCAGTATTTT.

The V call is TRBV11-2, the J call TRBJ2-1; tentative D call: TRBD1 (6 bases). V was clipped by 2 bases and J by 9 bases, with 20 bases between them. The length of the CDR3 is 16 residues. Looked up from germline, CDR1 is SGHAT and CDR2 is FQNNGV. Here the CDR3 DNA reads TGTGCCAGCAGCTTAAATCCAGGGGATTTGTGGGGTGAGCAGTTCTTC. Residues: CASSLNPGDLWGEQFF.

The chain carries TRBV30 and TRBJ1-1; D may be TRBD1 (5 bases). With 4 bases removed from V and 1 base from J, the gap between germline ends came to 10 bases. The germline V gene encodes CDR1 GTSNPN and CDR2 SVGIG (reference sequence). This CDR3 has 13 amino acids. The CDR3 coding sequence is TGTGCCTGGATGTACACAGGGAACACTGAAGCTTTCTTT. It yields the protein CAWMYTGNTEAFF.

The rearrangement links TRBV7-6 to TRBJ2-3; 9 bases line up with TRBD2. Looked up from germline, CDR1 is SGHVS and CDR2 is FNYEAQ. This CDR3 contains 16 residues. Unmatched junction bases numbered 12, after V lost 5 bases and J lost 6 bases. CDR3 nucleotides: TGTGCCAGCAGCCTCGGGACTAGCATGCCCCCCGATACGCAGTATTTT. Translating it yields CASSLGTSMPPDTQYF. The full variable domain, completed using reference TRBV7-6 and TRBJ2-3, is GAGVSQSPRYKVTKRGQDVALRCDPISGHVSLYWYRQALGQGPEFLTYFNYEAQQDKSGLPNDRFSAERPEGSISTLTIQRTEQRDSAMYRCASSLGTSMPPDTQYFGPGTRLTVL.

This clone occurred a few times. The rearrangement joins TRBV5-1 to TRBJ2-7; D might be TRBD2 (6 bases). Trimming left V 2 bases short and J 3 bases short, with 15 bases between. Germline V gives CDR1 SGHRS, CDR2 YFSETQ. The CDR3 is made up of 15 amino acids. The CDR3 reads CASSFSSERGYEQYF. The CDR3 nucleotides read TGCGCCAGCAGCTTTTCTAGCGAGAGAGGCTACGAGCAGTACTTC. Together with reference TRBV5-1 and TRBJ2-7, the CDR3 gives the full variable domain: KAGVTQTPRYLIKTRGQQVTLSCSPISGHRSVSWYQQTPGQGLQFLFEYFSETQRNKGNFPGRFSGRQFSNSRSEMNVSTLELGDSALYLCASSFSSERGYEQYFGPGTRLTVT.

This chain uses TRBV5-8 with TRBJ1-1; no firm D call. This CDR3 is 15 amino acids long. Germline V gene data show CDR1 as SGHTS and CDR2 as YDEGEE. V was clipped by 6 bases and J by 1 base, with 16 bases between them. This CDR3 is CASTAMRGGNTEAFF. CDR3 bases: TGTGCCAGCACCGCAATGCGGGGAGGGAACACTGAAGCTTTCTTT.